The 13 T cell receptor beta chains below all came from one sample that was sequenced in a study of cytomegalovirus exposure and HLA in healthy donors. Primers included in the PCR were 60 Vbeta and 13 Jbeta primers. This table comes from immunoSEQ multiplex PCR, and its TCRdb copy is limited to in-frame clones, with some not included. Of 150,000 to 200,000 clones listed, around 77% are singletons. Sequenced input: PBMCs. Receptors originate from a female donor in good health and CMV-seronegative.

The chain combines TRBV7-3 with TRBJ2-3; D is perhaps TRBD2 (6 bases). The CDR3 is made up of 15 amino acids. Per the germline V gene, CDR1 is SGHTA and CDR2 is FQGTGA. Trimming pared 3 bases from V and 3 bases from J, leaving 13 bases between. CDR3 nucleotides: TGTGCCAGCAGCTTCGGGAGCCAGCCAACAGATACGCAGTATTTT. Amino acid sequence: CASSFGSQPTDTQYF.

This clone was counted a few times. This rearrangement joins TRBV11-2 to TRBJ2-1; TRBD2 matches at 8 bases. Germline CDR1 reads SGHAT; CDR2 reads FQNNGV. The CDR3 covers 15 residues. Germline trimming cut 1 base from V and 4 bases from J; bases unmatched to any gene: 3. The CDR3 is CASSLGLAGYNEQFF. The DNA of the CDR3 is TGTGCCAGCAGCTTAGGGCTAGCGGGTTACAATGAGCAGTTCTTC. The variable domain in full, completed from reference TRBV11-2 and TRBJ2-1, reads EAGVAQSPRYKIIEKRQSVAFWCNPISGHATLYWYQQILGQGPKLLIQFQNNGVVDDSQLPKDRFSAERLKGVDSTLKIQPAKLEDSAVYLCASSLGLAGYNEQFFGPGTRLTVL.

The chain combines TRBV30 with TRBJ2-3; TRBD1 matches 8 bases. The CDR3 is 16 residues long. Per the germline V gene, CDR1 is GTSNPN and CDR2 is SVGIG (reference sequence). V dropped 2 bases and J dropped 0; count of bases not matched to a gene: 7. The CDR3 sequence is CAWSRKTGASTDTQYF. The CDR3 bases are TGTGCCTGGAGTCGCAAGACAGGGGCAAGCACAGATACGCAGTATTTT.

The CDR3 here is CASSVKDHTGAITKQYF. The CDR3 DNA is TGTGCCAGCAGCGTAAAGGACCATACAGGAGCCATTACGAAACAGTACTTC. The chain links TRBV9 to TRBJ2-7, with TRBD1 as a possible D gene (5 bases). V shed 1 base and J shed 10 bases, with 27 bases lying between them. Germline CDR1 and CDR2: SGDLS and YYNGEE. This CDR3 contains 17 residues. The full variable domain, with the rest looked up from reference TRBV9 and TRBJ2-7, is DSGVTQTPKHLITATGQRVTLRCSPRSGDLSVYWYQQSLDQGLQFLIQYYNGEERAKGNILERFSAQQFPDLHSELNLSSLELGDSALYFCASSVKDHTGAITKQYFGPGTRLTVT.

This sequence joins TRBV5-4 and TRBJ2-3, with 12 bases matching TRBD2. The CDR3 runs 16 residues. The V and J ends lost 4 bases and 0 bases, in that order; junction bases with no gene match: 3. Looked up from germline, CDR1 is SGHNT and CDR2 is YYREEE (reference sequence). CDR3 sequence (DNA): TGTGCCAGCAGCACCGGACTAGCGGGAAGCACAGATACGCAGTATTTT. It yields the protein CASSTGLAGSTDTQYF.

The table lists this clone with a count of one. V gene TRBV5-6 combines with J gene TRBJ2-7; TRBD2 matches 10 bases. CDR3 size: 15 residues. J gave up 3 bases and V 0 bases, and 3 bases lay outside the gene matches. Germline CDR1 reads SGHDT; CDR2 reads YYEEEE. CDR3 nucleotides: TGTGCCAGCAGCTTGGTTACTAGCGGGAACTACGAGCAGTACTTC. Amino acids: CASSLVTSGNYEQYF. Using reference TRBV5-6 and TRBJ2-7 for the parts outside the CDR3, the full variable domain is DAGVTQSPTHLIKTRGQQVTLRCSPKSGHDTVSWYQQALGQGPQFIFQYYEEEERQRGNFPDRFSGHQFPNYSSELNVNALLLGDSALYLCASSLVTSGNYEQYFGPGTRLTVT.

CDR3 amino acids: CASSVEGDTEAFF. The CDR3 coding sequence is TGTGCCAGCTCAGTAGAGGGGGACACTGAAGCTTTCTTT. The chain employs TRBV19 and TRBJ1-1, with a weak D call TRBD1 (6 bases). The CDR3 consists of 13 residues. V lost 9 bases and J lost 3, with 14 bases in between. Germline CDR1 LNHDA, CDR2 SQIVND (reference sequence).

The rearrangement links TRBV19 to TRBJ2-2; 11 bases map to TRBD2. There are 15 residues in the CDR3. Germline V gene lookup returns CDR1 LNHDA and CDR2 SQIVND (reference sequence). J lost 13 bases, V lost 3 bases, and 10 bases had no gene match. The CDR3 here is CASSILAGGPQRLFF. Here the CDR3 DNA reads TGTGCCAGTAGTATTCTAGCGGGGGGCCCCCAAAGGCTGTTTTTT.

The CDR3 DNA is TGTGCCAGTAGTATCGGGACAGGGAACACCGGGGAGCTGTTTTTT. Its protein product is CASSIGTGNTGELFF. The genes are TRBV19 and TRBJ2-2; 8 bases are a match to TRBD1. There are 15 residues in the CDR3. The junction had 1 base not matched to a gene; V was cut back by 3 bases and J by 1 base. Germline CDR1 is LNHDA and CDR2 is SQIVND (reference sequence).

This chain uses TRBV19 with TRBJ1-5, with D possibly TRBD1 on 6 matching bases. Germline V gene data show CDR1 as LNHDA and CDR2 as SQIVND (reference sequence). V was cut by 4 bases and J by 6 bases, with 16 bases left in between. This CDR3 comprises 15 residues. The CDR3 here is CASSRAAGEGQPQHF. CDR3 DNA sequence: TGTGCCAGTAGTAGGGCGGCAGGGGAGGGTCAGCCCCAGCATTTT.

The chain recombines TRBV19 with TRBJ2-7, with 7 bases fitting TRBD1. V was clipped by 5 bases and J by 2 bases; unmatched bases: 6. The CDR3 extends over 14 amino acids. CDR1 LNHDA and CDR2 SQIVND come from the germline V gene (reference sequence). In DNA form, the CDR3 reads TGTGCCAGTAGTGATCGGGACAGAGCCTACGAGCAGTACTTC. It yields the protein CASSDRDRAYEQYF.

The DNA for the CDR3 is TGTGCCAGCTCACGCGGACAGGGAGCTTTCTTT. Protein sequence: CASSRGQGAFF. The chain carries TRBV18 and TRBJ1-1; 8 bases agree with TRBD1. The trim removed 4 bases at V and 10 bases at J, leaving 2 bases unmatched. The germline V gene encodes CDR1 KGHSH and CDR2 LQKENI. The CDR3 is 11 residues long.

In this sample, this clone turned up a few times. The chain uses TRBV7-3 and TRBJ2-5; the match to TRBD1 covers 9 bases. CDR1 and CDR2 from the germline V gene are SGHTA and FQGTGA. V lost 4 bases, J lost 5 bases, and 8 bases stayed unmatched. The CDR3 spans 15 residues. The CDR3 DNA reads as TGTGCCAGCAGCTGGACAGGGGAAAGAGGGGAGACCCAGTACTTC. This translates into CASSWTGERGETQYF.